The 22 T cell receptor beta chains below were found in one sample sequenced in a study of blood T cell repertoires in COVID-19. Assay used: immunoSEQ multiplex PCR; TCRdb lists only in-frame clones, some missing. The data hold under 250,000 clones, with 70% to 85% observed a single time. The sequencing sample was made of peripheral blood. The receptors derive from a man aged 50-60 years with active or convalescent COVID-19.

In the case of this clone: The same CDR3 is also encoded by other DNA sequences in this sample. The chain recombines TRBV11-2 with TRBJ2-1, with 16 bases identical to TRBD2. Germline CDR1 and CDR2: SGHAT and FQNNGV. The length of the CDR3 is 18 residues. After removal of 0 bases from V and 4 bases from J, the junction contained 3 bases not matched to a gene. The CDR3 sequence: CASSLEGLAGGLYNEQFF. In nucleotides, the CDR3 is TGTGCCAGCAGCTTAGAGGGACTAGCGGGAGGGCTGTACAATGAGCAGTTCTTC.

The CDR3 coding sequence is TGTGCCAGCAGTTTGGACAGGAATGAAAAACTGTTTTTT. Protein product: CASSLDRNEKLFF. The V and J genes are TRBV12-3 or TRBV12-4 and TRBJ1-4; 7 bases map to TRBD1. V gave up 3 bases and J gave up 5 bases; unmatched junction bases: 0. CDR3 length: 13 residues.

This chain links TRBV11-2 with TRBJ1-1, with a possible D match to TRBD1 (5 bases). Germline values: CDR1 SGHAT, CDR2 FQNNGV. V was pared by 5 bases and J by 1 base, with 8 bases between. This CDR3 comprises 13 residues. The CDR3: CASSTTANTEAFF. CDR3 sequence (DNA): TGTGCCAGCAGCACGACAGCGAACACTGAAGCTTTCTTT. The full variable domain, rest sourced from reference TRBV11-2 and TRBJ1-1, is EAGVAQSPRYKIIEKRQSVAFWCNPISGHATLYWYQQILGQGPKLLIQFQNNGVVDDSQLPKDRFSAERLKGVDSTLKIQPAKLEDSAVYLCASSTTANTEAFFGQGTRLTVV.

This chain joins TRBV5-1 and TRBJ1-3, with 7 nucleotides matching TRBD1. The CDR3 has 14 amino acids. Looked up from germline, CDR1 is SGHRS and CDR2 is YFSETQ. Germline trimming cut 4 bases from V and 4 bases from J; bases unmatched to any gene: 5. The CDR3 loop is CASSLGTVGNTIYF. In nucleotides, the CDR3 is TGCGCCAGCAGCCTAGGGACAGTGGGAAACACCATATATTTT.

The J gene is TRBJ1-5, the V gene TRBV19, with D maybe TRBD1 (5 bases). Trimming removed 10 bases from V and 6 bases from J, with 16 bases in between. The CDR3 covers 13 residues. CDR1 is LNHDA, CDR2 SQIVND, per germline (reference sequence). The CDR3 region has the DNA TGTGCCACCCACTTTACGGGGGGTCAGCCCCAGCATTTT. Translated: CATHFTGGQPQHF.

The genes are TRBV11-2 and TRBJ1-1; TRBD1 agrees at 8 bases. V shed 4 bases, J shed 1 base, and the junction held 2 bases outside the gene matches. CDR3 size: 14 residues. The germline gives CDR1 SGHAT, CDR2 FQNNGV. CDR3 bases: TGTGCCAGCAGCTCAGGACAGGGGAACACTGAAGCTTTCTTT. As protein: CASSSGQGNTEAFF.

The CDR3 sequence is CASSLGISSGGEETQYF. Written as DNA, the CDR3 is TGTGCCAGCAGCTTAGGGATTTCGAGCGGGGGGGAAGAGACCCAGTACTTC. The V gene is TRBV11-2, the J gene TRBJ2-5; 10 bases agree with TRBD2. This CDR3 contains 17 residues. CDR1 is SGHAT and CDR2 is FQNNGV in the germline V gene. V was clipped by 1 base and J by 3 bases; unmatched bases: 8.

Concerning this clone: Other DNA sequences within the sample encode an identical CDR3. The chain has TRBV7-9 and TRBJ1-1; 7 bases are a match to TRBD1. The V gene's germline CDR1 is SEHNR and CDR2 FQNEAQ (reference sequence). The CDR3 runs to 12 residues. After removal of 5 bases from V and 6 bases from J, the junction contained 3 bases not matched to a gene. In DNA form, the CDR3 reads TGTGCCAGCAGCCCCACAGGGGCTGAAGCTTTCTTT. It specifies CASSPTGAEAFF.

The gene calls are TRBV28 and TRBJ1-2; D possibly corresponds to TRBD1 (6 bases). Trimming took 5 bases from V and 9 from J, leaving 13 bases between them. The CDR3 covers 12 residues. The germline V gene has CDR1 MDHEN and CDR2 SYDVKM. The CDR3 DNA sequence: TGTGCCAGCAGTCCCGACAGGATTAGCTACACCTTC. Amino acid sequence: CASSPDRISYTF.

For this clone: The junction differs from germline at one of its ends, possibly a read error. V gene TRBV5-1 combines with J gene TRBJ2-5; D gene uncertain. The CDR3 extends over 13 amino acids. Germline values: CDR1 SGHRS, CDR2 YFSETQ. The CDR3 DNA is TGCACCAGCAGCTTGGGTACTCAAGAGACCCAGTACTTC. The encoded protein is CTSSLGTQETQYF.

The chain joins TRBV7-2 to TRBJ2-7; D unclear. The V gene lost 1 base and the J gene lost 1 base, with 11 bases spanning the gap. The CDR3 sequence is 15 residues long. Germline V CDR1 and CDR2: SGHTA, FQGNSA. CDR3: CASSLVWAASYEQYF. Here the CDR3 DNA reads TGTGCCAGCAGCTTAGTGTGGGCAGCTTCCTACGAGCAGTACTTC.

The chain is built from TRBV7-2 and TRBJ2-3; 10 nucleotides align to TRBD2. V was pared by 8 bases and J by 4 bases, with 9 bases of the junction left unmatched. CDR1 and CDR2 (germline): SGHTA, FQGNSA. The CDR3 is 15 amino acids. The CDR3 is CASDLSGRVSDTQYF. The CDR3 nucleotides are TGTGCCAGCGACTTAAGCGGGAGGGTCTCAGATACGCAGTATTTT.

The V gene is TRBV15, the J gene TRBJ2-7; TRBD2 might be the D (5 bases). From germline, CDR1 is LNHNV and CDR2 YYDKDF (reference sequence). This CDR3 spans 15 amino acids. The germline V and J ends were trimmed by 3 bases and 0 bases, with 12 bases remaining between them. CDR3 bases: TGTGCCACCAGCAGCGGTCAACGGGGCTCCTACGAGCAGTACTTC. The encoded protein is CATSSGQRGSYEQYF.

The chain combines TRBV4-1 with TRBJ2-1, with TRBD2 matching over 10 bases. There are 16 residues in the CDR3. The V and J ends lost 1 base and 2 bases, in that order; junction bases with no gene match: 2. Germline assignment: CDR1 MGHRA and CDR2 YSYEKL. CDR3 sequence reads: CASSQASGGAYNEQFF. In nucleotides, the CDR3 is TGCGCCAGCAGCCAAGCCAGCGGGGGGGCCTACAATGAGCAGTTCTTC.

CDR3 coding DNA: TGTGCCAGCACCCTAATTACGACAGGGGGACACGAGCAGTACGTC. It encodes CASTLITTGGHEQYV. This rearrangement joins TRBV9 to TRBJ2-7, with 9 bases fitting TRBD1. Germline V lookup: CDR1 SGDLS, CDR2 YYNGEE. This CDR3 contains 15 residues. V was pared by 6 bases and J by 5 bases, with 12 bases of the junction left unmatched.

This clone has only a few counts. CDR3 residues: CASSTYTEAFF. Here the CDR3 DNA reads TGTGCCAGCAGTACTTACACTGAAGCTTTCTTT. The chain links TRBV6-5 to TRBJ1-1; no clear D. The V gene lost 5 bases and the J gene lost 3 bases, with 4 bases spanning the gap. The CDR3 is 11 residues long. CDR1 is MNHEY, CDR2 SVGAGI, per germline.

The V gene is TRBV5-5, the J gene TRBJ2-4; a possible D gene is TRBD2 (6 bases). V was clipped by 4 bases and J by 0 bases, with 14 bases between them. Germline V CDR1 and CDR2: SGHKS, YYEKEE (reference sequence). CDR3 size: 16 residues. In DNA, the CDR3 is TGTGCCAGCAGCCTCGGGTTGGGACTAGCCAAAAACATTCAGTACTTC. Translating gives CASSLGLGLAKNIQYF.

The CDR3, as DNA: TGCGCCAGCAGCTTGGGACTAGGATCAGATACGCAGTATTTT. Protein product: CASSLGLGSDTQYF. The J gene is TRBJ2-3, the V gene TRBV5-1, with a tentative D call TRBD2 (6 bases). The CDR3 contains 14 residues. Germline CDR1 and CDR2: SGHRS and YFSETQ. The V end was cut by 0 bases, the J end by 4 bases, with 9 bases between.

The genes are TRBV9 and TRBJ2-5; no clear D. The CDR3 extends over 13 amino acids. The V gene's germline CDR1 is SGDLS and CDR2 YYNGEE. Trimming took off 0 bases at V and 2 bases at J, with 5 bases between the two ends. The CDR3 is CASSVGHQETQYF. In nucleotides, the CDR3 is TGTGCCAGCAGCGTAGGGCATCAAGAGACCCAGTACTTC.

This clone has more than one count but fewer than ten. This rearrangement joins TRBV5-6 to TRBJ1-1; D gene unclear. With 0 bases removed from V and 5 bases from J, the gap between germline ends came to 5 bases. Germline CDR1 reads SGHDT; CDR2 reads YYEEEE. The CDR3 sequence is 12 residues long. As DNA, the CDR3 is TGTGCCAGCAGCTTGGTGAGGACTGAAGCTTTCTTT. Translation gives CASSLVRTEAFF.

The V and J genes are TRBV18 and TRBJ2-2; D ambiguous. The ends were cut back, 2 bases at V and 6 bases at J, with 10 bases in the middle. The CDR3 is made up of 14 amino acids. The V gene's germline CDR1 is KGHSH and CDR2 LQKENI. The DNA of the CDR3 is TGTGCCAGCTCACCAATAGAACAGTCCGGGGAGCTGTTTTTT. It translates to CASSPIEQSGELFF.

This chain links TRBV21-1 with TRBJ1-5; the table calls TRBD1, which could not be checked here. TRBV21-1 is described as a pseudogene. This CDR3 is 15 amino acids long. CDR3 residues: CASSEGQLNNQPQHF. In DNA, the CDR3 is TGTGCCAGCAGCGAAGGGCAATTAAACAATCAGCCCCAGCATTTT.